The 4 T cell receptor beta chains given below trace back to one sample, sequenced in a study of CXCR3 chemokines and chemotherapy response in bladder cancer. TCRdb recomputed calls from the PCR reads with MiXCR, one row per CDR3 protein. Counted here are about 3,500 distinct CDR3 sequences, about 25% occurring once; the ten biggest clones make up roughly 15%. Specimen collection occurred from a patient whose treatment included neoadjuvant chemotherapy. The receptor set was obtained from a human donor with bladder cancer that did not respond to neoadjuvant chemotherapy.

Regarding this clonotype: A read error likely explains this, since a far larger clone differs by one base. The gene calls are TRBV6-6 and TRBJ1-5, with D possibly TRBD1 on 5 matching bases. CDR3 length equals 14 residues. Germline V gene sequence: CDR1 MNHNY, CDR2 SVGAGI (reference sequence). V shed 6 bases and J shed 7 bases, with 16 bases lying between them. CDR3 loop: CASSHGTRKQPQHF. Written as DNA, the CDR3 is TGTGCCAGCAGCCACGGGACGAGGAAGCAGCCCCAGCATTTT.

CDR3 sequence: CASSNAGVLNTEAFF. CDR3 in DNA: TGTGCCAGCAGCAACGCAGGGGTGCTTAACACTGAAGCTTTCTTT. The chain employs TRBV6-2 or TRBV6-3 and TRBJ1-1; D may be TRBD1 (6 bases). V was clipped by 6 bases and J by 2 bases, with 16 bases between them. Germline V lookup: CDR1 MNHEY, CDR2 SVGEGT. The CDR3 runs 15 residues.

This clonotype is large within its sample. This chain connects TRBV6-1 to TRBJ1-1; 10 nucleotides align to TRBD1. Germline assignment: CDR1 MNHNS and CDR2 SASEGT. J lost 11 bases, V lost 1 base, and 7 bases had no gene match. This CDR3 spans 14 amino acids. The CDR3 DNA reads TGTGCCAGCAGTGAAGAGGTGGACAGGGGGGCCGCTTTCTTT. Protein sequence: CASSEEVDRGAAFF.

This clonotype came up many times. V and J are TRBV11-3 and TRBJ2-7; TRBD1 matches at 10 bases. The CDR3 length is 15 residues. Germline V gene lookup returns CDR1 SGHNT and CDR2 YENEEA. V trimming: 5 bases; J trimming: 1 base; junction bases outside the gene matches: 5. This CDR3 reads CASSPRDRGSYEQYF. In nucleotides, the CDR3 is TGTGCCAGCAGCCCCCGGGACAGGGGTTCCTACGAGCAGTACTTC.